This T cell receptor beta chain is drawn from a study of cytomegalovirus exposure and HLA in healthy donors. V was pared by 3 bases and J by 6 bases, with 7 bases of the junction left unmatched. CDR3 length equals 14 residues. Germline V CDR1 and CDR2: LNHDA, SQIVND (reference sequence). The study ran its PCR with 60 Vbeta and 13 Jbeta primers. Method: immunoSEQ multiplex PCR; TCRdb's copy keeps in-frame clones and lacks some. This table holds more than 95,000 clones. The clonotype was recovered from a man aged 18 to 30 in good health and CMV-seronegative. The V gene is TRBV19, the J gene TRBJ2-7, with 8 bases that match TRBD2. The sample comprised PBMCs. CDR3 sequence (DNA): TGTGCCAGTAGTATCGTGGCGGGAGGAATCGAGCAGTACTTC. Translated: CASSIVAGGIEQYF.